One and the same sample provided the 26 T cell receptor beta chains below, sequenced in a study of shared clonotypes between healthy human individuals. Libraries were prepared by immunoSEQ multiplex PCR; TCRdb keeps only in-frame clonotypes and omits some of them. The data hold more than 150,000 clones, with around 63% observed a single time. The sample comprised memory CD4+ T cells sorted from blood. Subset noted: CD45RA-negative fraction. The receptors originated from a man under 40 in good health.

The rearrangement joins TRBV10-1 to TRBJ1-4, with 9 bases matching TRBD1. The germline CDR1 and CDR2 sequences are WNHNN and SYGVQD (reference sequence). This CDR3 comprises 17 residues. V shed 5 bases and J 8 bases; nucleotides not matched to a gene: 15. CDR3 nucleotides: TGCGCCAGCAGTCCAAAAACGCGGGACAGGGTGGACGAAAAACTGTTTTTT. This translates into CASSPKTRDRVDEKLFF.

This CDR3 reads CASSRLGGTPGAFF. For the CDR3, the DNA is TGTGCCAGCAGTCGGTTGGGAGGGACCCCCGGAGCTTTCTTT. The chain carries TRBV28 and TRBJ1-1; maybe TRBD1 (5 bases). Germline V gene sequence: CDR1 MDHEN, CDR2 SYDVKM. V was pared by 5 bases and J by 10 bases, with 20 bases between. The CDR3 is 14 amino acids.

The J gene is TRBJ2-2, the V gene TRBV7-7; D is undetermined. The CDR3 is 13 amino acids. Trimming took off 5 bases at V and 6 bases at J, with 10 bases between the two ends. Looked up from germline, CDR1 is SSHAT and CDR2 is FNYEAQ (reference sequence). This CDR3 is CASSPTRSGELFF. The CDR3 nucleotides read TGTGCCAGCAGCCCAACCAGGTCCGGGGAGCTGTTTTTT. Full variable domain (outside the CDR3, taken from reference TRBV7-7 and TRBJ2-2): GAGVSQSPRYKVTKRGQDVTLRCDPISSHATLYWYQQALGQGPEFLTYFNYEAQPDKSGLPSDRFSAERPEGSISTLTIQRTEQRDSAMYRCASSPTRSGELFFGEGSRLTVL.

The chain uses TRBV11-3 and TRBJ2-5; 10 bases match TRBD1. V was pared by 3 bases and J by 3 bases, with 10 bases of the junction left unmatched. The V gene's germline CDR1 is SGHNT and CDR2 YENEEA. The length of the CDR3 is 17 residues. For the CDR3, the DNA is TGTGCCAGCAGCTTTTACCGGCCCGGGACAGGGGAAGAGACCCAGTACTTC. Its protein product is CASSFYRPGTGEETQYF.

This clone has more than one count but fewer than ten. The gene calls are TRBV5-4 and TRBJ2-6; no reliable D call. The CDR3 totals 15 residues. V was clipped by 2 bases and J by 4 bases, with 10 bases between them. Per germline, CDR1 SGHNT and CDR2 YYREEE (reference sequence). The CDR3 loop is CASSLPGPGANVLTF. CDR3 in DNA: TGTGCCAGCAGCTTACCCGGGCCCGGGGCCAACGTCCTGACTTTC.

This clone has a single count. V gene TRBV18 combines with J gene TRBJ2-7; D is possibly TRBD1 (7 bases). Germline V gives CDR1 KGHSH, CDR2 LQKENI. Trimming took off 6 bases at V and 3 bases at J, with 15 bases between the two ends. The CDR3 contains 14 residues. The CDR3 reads CASSEGQPNYEQYF. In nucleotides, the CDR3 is TGTGCCAGCTCGGAGGGACAGCCAAACTACGAGCAGTACTTC.

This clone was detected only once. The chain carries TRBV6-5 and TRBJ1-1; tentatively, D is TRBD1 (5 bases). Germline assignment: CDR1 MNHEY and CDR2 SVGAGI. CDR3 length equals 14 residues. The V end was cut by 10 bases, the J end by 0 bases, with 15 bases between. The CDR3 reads CATRGGVLNTEAFF. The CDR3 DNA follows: TGTGCCACCCGTGGGGGGGTCCTGAACACTGAAGCTTTCTTT.

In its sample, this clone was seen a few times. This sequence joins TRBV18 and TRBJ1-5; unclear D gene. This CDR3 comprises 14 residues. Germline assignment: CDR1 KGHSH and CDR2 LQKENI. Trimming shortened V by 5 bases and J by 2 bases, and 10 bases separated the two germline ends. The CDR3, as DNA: TGTGCCAGCTCAAGCCTAGAACGCAATCAGCCCCAGCATTTT. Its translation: CASSSLERNQPQHF.

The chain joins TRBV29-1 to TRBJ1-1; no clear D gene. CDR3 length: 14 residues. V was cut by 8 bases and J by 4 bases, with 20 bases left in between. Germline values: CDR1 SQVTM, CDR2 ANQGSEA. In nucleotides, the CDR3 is TGCAGCCCGCAGTCGACGCGGAGAGCCACTGAAGCTTTCTTT. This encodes CSPQSTRRATEAFF.

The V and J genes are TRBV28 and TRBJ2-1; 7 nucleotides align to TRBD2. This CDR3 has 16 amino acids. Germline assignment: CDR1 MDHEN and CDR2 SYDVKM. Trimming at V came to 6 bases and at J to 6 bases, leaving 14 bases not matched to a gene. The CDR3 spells CASRSGTTGRFNEQFF. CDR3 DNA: TGTGCCAGCAGAAGCGGGACCACAGGAAGGTTCAATGAGCAGTTCTTC.

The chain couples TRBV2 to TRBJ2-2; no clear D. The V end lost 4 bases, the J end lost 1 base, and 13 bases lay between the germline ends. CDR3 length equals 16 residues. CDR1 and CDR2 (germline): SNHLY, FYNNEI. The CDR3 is CASSAEQMMNTGELFF. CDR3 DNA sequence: TGTGCCAGCAGTGCGGAACAGATGATGAACACCGGGGAGCTGTTTTTT.

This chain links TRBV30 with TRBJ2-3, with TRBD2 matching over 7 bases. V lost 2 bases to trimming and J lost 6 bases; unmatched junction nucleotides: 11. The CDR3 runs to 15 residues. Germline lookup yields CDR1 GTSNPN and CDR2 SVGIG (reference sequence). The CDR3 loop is CAWSFGGSLMDTQYF. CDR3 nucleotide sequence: TGTGCCTGGAGTTTCGGCGGGAGTTTAATGGATACGCAGTATTTT.

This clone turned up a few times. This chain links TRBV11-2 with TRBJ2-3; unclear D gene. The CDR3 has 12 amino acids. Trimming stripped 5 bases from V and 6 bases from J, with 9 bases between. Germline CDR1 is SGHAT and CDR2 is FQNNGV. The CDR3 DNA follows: TGTGCCAGCAGCCTAGGGTGGGATACGCAGTATTTT. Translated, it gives CASSLGWDTQYF.

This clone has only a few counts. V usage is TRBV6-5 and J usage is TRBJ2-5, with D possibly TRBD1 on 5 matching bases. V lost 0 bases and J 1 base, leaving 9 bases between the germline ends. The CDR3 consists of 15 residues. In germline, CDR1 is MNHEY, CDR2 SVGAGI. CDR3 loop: CASSYSSRVQETQYF. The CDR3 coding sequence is TGTGCCAGCAGTTACTCGTCCAGGGTCCAAGAGACCCAGTACTTC.

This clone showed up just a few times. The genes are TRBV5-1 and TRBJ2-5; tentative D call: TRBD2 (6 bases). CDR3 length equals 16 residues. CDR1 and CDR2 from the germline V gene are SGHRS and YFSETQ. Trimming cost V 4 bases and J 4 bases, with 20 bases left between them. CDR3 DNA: TGCGCCAGCAGCACCGAAGGGACTTACCAAGGAGAGACCCAGTACTTC. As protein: CASSTEGTYQGETQYF. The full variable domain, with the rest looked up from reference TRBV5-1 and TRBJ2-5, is KAGVTQTPRYLIKTRGQQVTLSCSPISGHRSVSWYQQTPGQGLQFLFEYFSETQRNKGNFPGRFSGRQFSNSRSEMNVSTLELGDSALYLCASSTEGTYQGETQYFGPGTRLLVL.

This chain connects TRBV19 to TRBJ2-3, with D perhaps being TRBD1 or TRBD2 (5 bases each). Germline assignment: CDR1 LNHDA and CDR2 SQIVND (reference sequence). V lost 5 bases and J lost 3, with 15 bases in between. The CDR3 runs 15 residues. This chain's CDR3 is CASSVRGEETDTQYF. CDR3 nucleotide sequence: TGTGCCAGTAGTGTGAGGGGAGAGGAGACAGATACGCAGTATTTT.

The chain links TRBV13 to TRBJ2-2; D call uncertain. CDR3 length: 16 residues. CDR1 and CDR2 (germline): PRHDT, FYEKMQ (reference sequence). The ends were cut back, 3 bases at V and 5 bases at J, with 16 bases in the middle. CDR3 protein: CASSLPEWDRTGELFF. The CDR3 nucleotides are TGTGCCAGCAGCTTGCCGGAGTGGGATCGGACCGGGGAGCTGTTTTTT.

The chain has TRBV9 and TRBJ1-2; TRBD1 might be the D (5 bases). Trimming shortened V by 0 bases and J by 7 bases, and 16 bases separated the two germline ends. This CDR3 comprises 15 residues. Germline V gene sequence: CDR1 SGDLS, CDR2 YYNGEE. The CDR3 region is CASSVVVGGGGGYTF. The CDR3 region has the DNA TGTGCCAGCAGCGTAGTAGTTGGGGGAGGTGGTGGCTACACCTTC.

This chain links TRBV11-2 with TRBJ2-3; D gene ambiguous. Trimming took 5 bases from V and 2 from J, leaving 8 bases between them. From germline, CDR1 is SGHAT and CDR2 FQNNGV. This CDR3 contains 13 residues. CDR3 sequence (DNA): TGTGCCAGCAGCCTCTACTACACAGATACGCAGTATTTT. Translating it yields CASSLYYTDTQYF.

The DNA of the CDR3 is TGTGCCAGCAGCTCACGACTGAGCTCCTACAATGAGCAGTTCTTC. Translation: CASSSRLSSYNEQFF. This chain joins TRBV11-2 and TRBJ2-1; D is ambiguous. V was trimmed by 4 bases and J by 0 bases, leaving 10 bases between them. The germline V gene has CDR1 SGHAT and CDR2 FQNNGV. The CDR3 runs 15 residues.

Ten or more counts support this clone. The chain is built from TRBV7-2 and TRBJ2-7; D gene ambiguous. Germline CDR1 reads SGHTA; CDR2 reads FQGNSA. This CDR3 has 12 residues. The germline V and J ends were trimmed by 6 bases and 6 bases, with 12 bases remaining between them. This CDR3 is CASSSDLTEQYF. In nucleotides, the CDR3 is TGTGCCAGCAGTTCCGACTTGACCGAGCAGTACTTC.

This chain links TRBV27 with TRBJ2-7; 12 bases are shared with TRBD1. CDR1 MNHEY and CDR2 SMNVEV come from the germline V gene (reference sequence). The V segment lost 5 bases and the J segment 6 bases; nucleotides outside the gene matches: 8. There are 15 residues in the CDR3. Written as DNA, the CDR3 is TGTGCCAGCAGTATCAACCGGGACAGGGGGCTCGAGCAGTACTTC. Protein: CASSINRDRGLEQYF.

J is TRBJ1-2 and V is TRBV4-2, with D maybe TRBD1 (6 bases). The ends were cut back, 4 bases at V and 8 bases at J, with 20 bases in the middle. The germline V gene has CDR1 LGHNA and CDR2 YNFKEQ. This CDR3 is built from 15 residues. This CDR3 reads CASSPMGRGYGGYTF. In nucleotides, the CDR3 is TGTGCCAGCAGCCCCATGGGCAGGGGATACGGGGGCTACACCTTC.

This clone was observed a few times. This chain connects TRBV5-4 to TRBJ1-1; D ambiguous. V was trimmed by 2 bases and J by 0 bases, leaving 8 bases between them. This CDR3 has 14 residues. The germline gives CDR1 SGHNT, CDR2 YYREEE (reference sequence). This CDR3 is CASSLYQVNTEAFF. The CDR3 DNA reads TGTGCCAGCAGCTTATATCAGGTGAACACTGAAGCTTTCTTT.

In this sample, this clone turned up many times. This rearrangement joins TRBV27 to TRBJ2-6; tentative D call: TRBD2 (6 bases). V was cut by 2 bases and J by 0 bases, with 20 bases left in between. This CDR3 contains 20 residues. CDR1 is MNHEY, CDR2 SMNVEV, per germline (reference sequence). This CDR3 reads CASSLRTGGAKSSGANVLTF. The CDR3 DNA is TGTGCCAGCAGTTTACGGACTGGAGGGGCAAAGAGCTCTGGGGCCAACGTCCTGACTTTC.

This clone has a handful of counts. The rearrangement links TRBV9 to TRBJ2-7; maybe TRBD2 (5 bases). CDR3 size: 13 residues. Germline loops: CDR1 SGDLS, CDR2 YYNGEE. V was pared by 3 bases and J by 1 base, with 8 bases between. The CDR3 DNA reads TGTGCCAGCAGCGCCGGGATGTCCTACGAGCAGTACTTC. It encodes CASSAGMSYEQYF.